The 13 T cell receptor beta chains below all came from one sample that was sequenced in a study of T cells in Graves' hyperthyroidism and ophthalmopathy. Researchers took RNA transcripts and amplified the TCR beta CDR3 regions from them. RT-PCR in the first round (using the HTBI primer set) targeted the TCR CDR3. TCRdb recomputed calls from the multiplex PCR reads with MiXCR, one row per CDR3 protein. The sample records a few hundred thousand distinct CDR3 sequences, around 15% being singletons. Sequenced: blood. These receptors came from a woman aged 25 to 39 with Graves' ophthalmopathy.

The chain employs TRBV5-1 and TRBJ2-5, with 11 bases matching TRBD1. In germline, CDR1 is SGHRS, CDR2 YFSETQ. The CDR3 length is 15 residues. Trimming removed 4 bases from V and 6 bases from J; junction bases left unmatched: 8. CDR3 residues: CASSPGQGARQTQYF. CDR3 DNA sequence: TGCGCCAGCAGCCCAGGACAGGGGGCGCGACAGACCCAGTACTTC.

This clonotype was recorded at least ten times. This chain uses TRBV2 with TRBJ2-1, with 8 bases identical to TRBD1. The J segment lost 7 bases and the V segment lost 7 bases, leaving 12 bases of the junction unmatched. Per germline, CDR1 SNHLY and CDR2 FYNNEI. The CDR3 consists of 15 residues. The CDR3, as DNA: TGTGCCAGCACTTATCAGGGGGCTGGCGGGAATGAGCAGTTCTTC. As protein: CASTYQGAGGNEQFF.

This clonotype was counted many times. Sequence at one end of the junction differs from germline and may be a read error. The chain has TRBV7-7 and TRBJ2-2, with TRBD2 matching 8 bases. Germline CDR1 SSHAT, CDR2 FNYEAQ (reference sequence). This CDR3 is built from 16 residues. The CDR3 coding sequence is TGTGCTAGCAGCCGGACCTCGGTGCGGGGGGCCGGGGAGCTGTTTTTT. Translated: CASSRTSVRGAGELFF.

V is TRBV20-1 and J is TRBJ2-1; 12 bases agree with TRBD2. V shed 0 bases, J shed 7 bases, and the junction held 13 bases outside the gene matches. This CDR3 has 18 residues. The V gene's germline CDR1 is DFQATT and CDR2 SNEGSKA (reference sequence). CDR3 nucleotide sequence: TGCAGTGCTAGAGATCCTAGCGGGGGGGCCTCTCCGGGGAATGAGCAGTTCTTC. It specifies CSARDPSGGASPGNEQFF.

The V call is TRBV3-1, the J call TRBJ1-5; 8 bases fit TRBD1. V lost 4 bases and J lost 5; bases outside the gene matches: 4. The germline CDR1 and CDR2 sequences are LGHDT and YNNKEL (reference sequence). The CDR3 loop spans 14 amino acids. The CDR3 sequence is CASSLAGGHQPQHF. The CDR3 coding sequence is TGTGCCAGCAGCCTTGCAGGGGGCCATCAGCCCCAGCATTTT.

This clonotype has ten or more counts. The rearrangement joins TRBV24-1 to TRBJ1-5; D is undetermined. V was cut by 4 bases and J by 0 bases, with 9 bases left in between. The CDR3 extends over 15 amino acids. Looked up from germline, CDR1 is KGHDR and CDR2 is SFDVKD. The CDR3 here is CATSDRGSSNQPQHF. CDR3 bases: TGTGCCACCAGTGACCGCGGGTCTAGCAATCAGCCCCAGCATTTT.

This clonotype was seen at least ten times. CDR3 protein: CASSPRTGSNNEQFF. CDR3 coding DNA: TGCGCCAGCAGCCCCCGGACAGGATCTAACAATGAGCAGTTCTTC. The chain has TRBV5-1 and TRBJ2-1, with 7 positions matching TRBD1. The CDR3 contains 15 residues. Germline V gives CDR1 SGHRS, CDR2 YFSETQ. With 4 bases clipped from V and 5 bases from J, the junction kept 9 bases outside the gene matches.

This clonotype was observed at least ten times. The rearrangement links TRBV20-1 to TRBJ1-5, with a tentative D call TRBD1 (6 bases). CDR1 DFQATT and CDR2 SNEGSKA come from the germline V gene (reference sequence). Trimming removed 6 bases at V and 3 bases at J, with 18 bases between. CDR3 length: 15 amino acids. CDR3 region: CSALRGGQHNQPQHF. The CDR3 DNA reads TGCAGTGCCCTACGCGGGGGGCAGCACAATCAGCCCCAGCATTTT.

This clonotype appeared many times. The CDR3 DNA reads as TGTGCCAGCAGCTCGCAGAGGAACACTGAAGCTTTCTTT. This encodes CASSSQRNTEAFF. The chain joins TRBV11-2 to TRBJ1-1; D not certain. V lost 4 bases, J lost 1 base, and 7 bases lay in between. The germline gives CDR1 SGHAT, CDR2 FQNNGV. This CDR3 is built from 13 residues.

This clonotype occurred many times. The chain carries TRBV10-3 and TRBJ1-1, with a possible D match to TRBD1 (5 bases). The germline V gene has CDR1 ENHRY and CDR2 SYGVKD. The CDR3 extends over 13 amino acids. With 5 bases removed from V and 0 bases from J, the gap between germline ends came to 7 bases. The CDR3 coding sequence is TGTGCCATCAGTTGGGGGTTGAACACTGAAGCTTTCTTT. Translated, it gives CAISWGLNTEAFF.

A note on this clonotype: The junction does not match germline at one end; this may be a read error. The chain combines TRBV7-2 with TRBJ2-6, with D possibly TRBD2 on 7 matching bases. The germline V gene has CDR1 SGHTA and CDR2 FQGNSA. CDR3 size: 16 residues. This chain's CDR3 is CASSSRGGAGANVRTF. The DNA of the CDR3 is TGTGCCAGCAGCTCGAGGGGGGGGGCTGGGGCCAACGTCCGGACTTTC.

Ten or more counts support this clonotype. The CDR3 loop reads CASSILGQGNTEAFF. The DNA of the CDR3 is TGTGCCAGTAGTATATTGGGACAGGGGAACACTGAAGCTTTCTTT. This chain connects TRBV19 to TRBJ1-1, with 9 bases identical to TRBD1. The CDR3 extends over 15 amino acids. CDR1 LNHDA and CDR2 SQIVND come from the germline V gene (reference sequence). V gave up 2 bases and J gave up 1 base; unmatched junction bases: 2.

In this sample, this clonotype turned up many times. V usage is TRBV11-2 and J usage is TRBJ1-2; no definite D call. This CDR3 has 16 residues. V lost 5 bases, J lost 0 bases, and 16 bases lay in between. In germline, CDR1 is SGHAT, CDR2 FQNNGV. CDR3 amino acids: CASSPYTVSANYGYTF. CDR3 DNA: TGTGCCAGCAGCCCTTATACAGTTTCAGCTAACTATGGCTACACCTTC.